This TCR beta chain was recorded in a study of T cells in Graves' hyperthyroidism and ophthalmopathy. The diagnoses drew upon clinical symptoms, serum thyroxine and TRAb, thyroid ultrasound and orbital computed tomography. Germline loops: CDR1 DFQATT, CDR2 SNEGSKA (reference sequence). V was clipped by 7 bases and J by 1 base; unmatched bases: 9. The CDR3 runs 15 residues. Authors of the study amplified TCR beta CDR3 regions from RNA transcripts. When the TCR CDR3 underwent first-round RT-PCR, the HTBI primer set was used. One entry per CDR3 protein, called by TCRdb with MiXCR from the multiplex PCR reads. Here the sample spans some 400,000 distinct CDR3 sequences, about 15% being singletons. The table lists this clonotype with many counts. No antigen is known for it. Regarding the study as a whole: Before onset, by a median of around 6.4 months, the model predicted ophthalmopathy. Most thyroid clonotypes with frequency above 0.001 were detected in blood. Patients with ophthalmopathy were separated from those with stable hyperthyroidism by a 13 V-J model.

This chain connects TRBV20-1 to TRBJ2-2, with 7 bases that match TRBD1. The sequencing sample was made of blood. This TCR derives from a woman aged 60-70 years with Graves' hyperthyroidism. Here the CDR3 reads CSVSSGQRNTGELFF. DNA for the CDR3: TGCAGTGTCTCGTCGGGACAGAGGAACACCGGGGAGCTGTTTTTT.